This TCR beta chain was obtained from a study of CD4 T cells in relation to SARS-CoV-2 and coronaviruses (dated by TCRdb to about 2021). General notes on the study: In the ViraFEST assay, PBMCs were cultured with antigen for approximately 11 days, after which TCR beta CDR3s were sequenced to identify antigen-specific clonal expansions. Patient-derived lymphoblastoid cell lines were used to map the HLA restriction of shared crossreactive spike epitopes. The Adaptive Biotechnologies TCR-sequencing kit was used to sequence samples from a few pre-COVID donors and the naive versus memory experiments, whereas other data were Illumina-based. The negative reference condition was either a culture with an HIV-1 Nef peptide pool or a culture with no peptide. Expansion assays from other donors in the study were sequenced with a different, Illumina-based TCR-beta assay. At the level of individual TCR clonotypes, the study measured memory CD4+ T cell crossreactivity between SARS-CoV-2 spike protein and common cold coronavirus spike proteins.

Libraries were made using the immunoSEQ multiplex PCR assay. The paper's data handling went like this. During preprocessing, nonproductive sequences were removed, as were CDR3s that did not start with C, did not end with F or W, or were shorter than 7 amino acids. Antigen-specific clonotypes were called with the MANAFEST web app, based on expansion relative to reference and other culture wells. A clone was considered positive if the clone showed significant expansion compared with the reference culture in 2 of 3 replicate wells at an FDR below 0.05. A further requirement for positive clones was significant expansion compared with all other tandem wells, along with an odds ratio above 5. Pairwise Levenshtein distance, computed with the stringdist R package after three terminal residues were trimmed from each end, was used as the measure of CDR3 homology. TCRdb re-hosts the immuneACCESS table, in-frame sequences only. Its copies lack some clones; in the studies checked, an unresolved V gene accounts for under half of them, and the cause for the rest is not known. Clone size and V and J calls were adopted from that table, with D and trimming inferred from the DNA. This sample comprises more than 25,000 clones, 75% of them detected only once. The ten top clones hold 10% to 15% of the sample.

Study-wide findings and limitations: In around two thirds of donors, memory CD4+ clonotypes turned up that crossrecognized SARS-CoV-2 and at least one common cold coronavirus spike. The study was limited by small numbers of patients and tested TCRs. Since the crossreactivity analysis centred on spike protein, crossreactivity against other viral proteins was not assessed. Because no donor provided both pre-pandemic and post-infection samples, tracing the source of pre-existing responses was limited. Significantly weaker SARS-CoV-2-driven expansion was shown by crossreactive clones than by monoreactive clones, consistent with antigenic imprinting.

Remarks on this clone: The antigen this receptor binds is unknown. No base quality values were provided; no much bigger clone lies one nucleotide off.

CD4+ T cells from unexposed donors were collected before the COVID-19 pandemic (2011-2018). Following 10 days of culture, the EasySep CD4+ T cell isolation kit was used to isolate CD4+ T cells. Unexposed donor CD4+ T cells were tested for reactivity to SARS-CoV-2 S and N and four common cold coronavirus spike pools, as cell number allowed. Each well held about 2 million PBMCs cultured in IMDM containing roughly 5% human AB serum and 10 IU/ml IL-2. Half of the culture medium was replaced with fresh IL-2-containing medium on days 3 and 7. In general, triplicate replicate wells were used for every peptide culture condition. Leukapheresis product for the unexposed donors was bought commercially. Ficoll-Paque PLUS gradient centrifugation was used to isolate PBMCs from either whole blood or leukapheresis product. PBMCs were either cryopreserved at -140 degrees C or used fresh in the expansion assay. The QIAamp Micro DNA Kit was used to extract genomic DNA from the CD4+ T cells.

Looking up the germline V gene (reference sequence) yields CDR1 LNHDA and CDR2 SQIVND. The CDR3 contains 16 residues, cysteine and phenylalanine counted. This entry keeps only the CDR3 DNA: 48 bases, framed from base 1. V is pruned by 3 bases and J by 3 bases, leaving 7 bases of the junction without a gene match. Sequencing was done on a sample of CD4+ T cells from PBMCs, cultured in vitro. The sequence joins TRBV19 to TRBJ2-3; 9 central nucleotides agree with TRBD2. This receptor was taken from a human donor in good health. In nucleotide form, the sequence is TGTGCCAGTAGTATTGGCATAGCGGGAGTGACAGATACGCAGTATTTT. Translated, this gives CASSIGIAGVTDTQYF.